These T cell receptor beta chains were read from a single sample in a study of shared clonotypes between healthy human individuals. Sequenced by immunoSEQ multiplex PCR; TCRdb stores in-frame clones only, minus some. The data show about 550,000 clones, just under 97% seen once. The sample taken for sequencing was naive CD8+ T cells sorted from blood. The receptors were sampled from a woman younger than 45 in good health. CDR3s include the opening cysteine and the closing phenylalanine or tryptophan. Each record gives: J gene, V gene, clone size, D gene, CDR3 protein, CDR3 DNA. The D gene is left open where the match is weak. Clone size is shown for a subset of rows, as once, few, many or a class of expanded clone.

J gene: TRBJ2-5
V gene: TRBV5-1
clone size: .
D gene: .
CDR3 protein: CASSLAFGELQETQYF
CDR3 DNA: TGCGCCAGCAGCTTGGCCTTTGGGGAGCTCCAAGAGACCCAGTACTTC

J gene: TRBJ1-5
V gene: TRBV30
clone size: .
D gene: TRBD1
CDR3 protein: CAWSETGTVSNQPQHF
CDR3 DNA: TGTGCCTGGAGCGAAACCGGGACAGTTAGCAATCAGCCCCAGCATTTT

J gene: TRBJ2-1
V gene: TRBV28
clone size: .
D gene: TRBD2
CDR3 protein: CASKKTEAGGPYNEQFF
CDR3 DNA: TGTGCCAGCAAAAAGACGGAAGCGGGAGGGCCATACAATGAGCAGTTCTTC

J gene: TRBJ2-7
V gene: TRBV11-2
clone size: .
D gene: .
CDR3 protein: CASSLYDGSGYEQYF
CDR3 DNA: TGTGCCAGCAGCTTATACGACGGGAGTGGCTACGAGCAGTACTTC

J gene: TRBJ1-6
V gene: TRBV5-8
clone size: .
D gene: .
CDR3 protein: CASSLVGPFSPLHF
CDR3 DNA: TGTGCCAGCAGCTTGGTTGGACCGTTTTCACCCCTCCACTTT

J gene: TRBJ2-7
V gene: TRBV19
clone size: .
D gene: TRBD2
CDR3 protein: CASSTPRTSVSPYEQYF
CDR3 DNA: TGTGCCAGTAGTACCCCCCGGACTAGCGTTTCTCCCTACGAGCAGTACTTC

J gene: TRBJ2-7
V gene: TRBV28
clone size: .
D gene: .
CDR3 protein: CASTFNRESYEQYF
CDR3 DNA: TGTGCCAGCACCTTTAACAGGGAGAGCTACGAGCAGTACTTC

J gene: TRBJ1-1
V gene: TRBV6-1
clone size: .
D gene: .
CDR3 protein: CASTAGNTEAFF
CDR3 DNA: TGTGCCAGCACAGCGGGGAACACTGAAGCTTTCTTT

J gene: TRBJ2-2
V gene: TRBV19
clone size: .
D gene: .
CDR3 protein: CASLVWRTGELFF
CDR3 DNA: TGTGCCAGTTTAGTCTGGCGTACCGGGGAGCTGTTTTTT

J gene: TRBJ2-1
V gene: TRBV5-6
clone size: .
D gene: .
CDR3 protein: CASSSPYRESSSNEQFF
CDR3 DNA: TGTGCCAGCAGCTCCCCCTATCGGGAGAGTTCAAGCAATGAGCAGTTCTTC

J gene: TRBJ1-1
V gene: TRBV25-1
clone size: .
D gene: .
CDR3 protein: CASSESSAFANTEAFF
CDR3 DNA: TGTGCCAGCAGTGAATCTTCGGCATTTGCGAACACTGAAGCTTTCTTT

J gene: TRBJ2-2
V gene: TRBV29-1
clone size: .
D gene: .
CDR3 protein: CSVVSLGELFF
CDR3 DNA: TGCAGCGTTGTTTCTCTCGGGGAGCTGTTTTTT

J gene: TRBJ1-1
V gene: TRBV5-6
clone size: once
D gene: .
CDR3 protein: CASSEGEMNTEAFF
CDR3 DNA: TGTGCCAGCAGCGAAGGGGAAATGAACACTGAAGCTTTCTTT

J gene: TRBJ2-1
V gene: TRBV7-8
clone size: .
D gene: .
CDR3 protein: CASSLAVGFQFF
CDR3 DNA: TGTGCCAGCAGCTTAGCAGTCGGGTTTCAGTTCTTC

J gene: TRBJ2-1
V gene: TRBV28
clone size: .
D gene: .
CDR3 protein: CASSLRGSYNEQFF
CDR3 DNA: TGTGCCAGCAGTTTACGCGGCTCCTACAATGAGCAGTTCTTC

J gene: TRBJ2-1
V gene: TRBV6-5
clone size: once
D gene: TRBD2
CDR3 protein: CASRDTSGPYNEQFF
CDR3 DNA: TGTGCCAGCAGGGATACTAGCGGGCCTTACAATGAGCAGTTCTTC

J gene: TRBJ2-1
V gene: TRBV28
clone size: .
D gene: .
CDR3 protein: CASRRYNEQFF
CDR3 DNA: TGTGCCAGCAGGCGCTACAATGAGCAGTTCTTC

J gene: TRBJ2-7
V gene: TRBV5-4
clone size: .
D gene: .
CDR3 protein: CASSSWYF
CDR3 DNA: TGTGCCAGCAGCTCTTGGTACTTC

J gene: TRBJ2-7
V gene: TRBV9
clone size: .
D gene: .
CDR3 protein: CASSVEGGPYYEQYF
CDR3 DNA: TGTGCCAGCAGCGTAGAAGGGGGGCCTTACTACGAGCAGTACTTC

J gene: TRBJ2-3
V gene: TRBV15
clone size: .
D gene: TRBD2
CDR3 protein: CATSPPISLAGVPDTQYF
CDR3 DNA: TGTGCCACCAGCCCCCCGATCAGTTTAGCGGGAGTTCCAGATACGCAGTATTTT

J gene: TRBJ2-7
V gene: TRBV11-2
clone size: .
D gene: .
CDR3 protein: CASSSPSYEQYF
CDR3 DNA: TGTGCCAGCAGCAGCCCTAGCTACGAGCAGTACTTC

J gene: TRBJ2-1
V gene: TRBV9
clone size: few
D gene: TRBD2
CDR3 protein: CASSVELAGGEQFF
CDR3 DNA: TGTGCCAGCAGCGTAGAACTAGCGGGAGGGGAGCAGTTCTTC

J gene: TRBJ2-2
V gene: TRBV10-1
clone size: .
D gene: .
CDR3 protein: CASSESPGGAGELFF
CDR3 DNA: TGCGCCAGCAGTGAGTCTCCCGGAGGGGCCGGGGAGCTGTTTTTT

J gene: TRBJ1-1
V gene: TRBV6-1
clone size: once
D gene: .
CDR3 protein: CASSARGAMNTEAFF
CDR3 DNA: TGTGCCAGCAGCGCTCGGGGGGCGATGAACACTGAAGCTTTCTTT

J gene: TRBJ2-5
V gene: TRBV6-5
clone size: .
D gene: .
CDR3 protein: CASSYLRGQETQYF
CDR3 DNA: TGTGCCAGCAGTTATCTCAGGGGACAAGAGACCCAGTACTTC

J gene: TRBJ2-1
V gene: TRBV19
clone size: .
D gene: .
CDR3 protein: CASTDGRNNVFDEQFF
CDR3 DNA: TGTGCCAGTACGGATGGACGCAATAATGTATTCGATGAGCAGTTCTTC

J gene: TRBJ2-5
V gene: TRBV7-8
clone size: .
D gene: .
CDR3 protein: CASSLVVGQETQYF
CDR3 DNA: TGTGCCAGCAGCTTAGTCGTCGGGCAAGAGACCCAGTACTTC

J gene: TRBJ2-7
V gene: TRBV2
clone size: once
D gene: TRBD2
CDR3 protein: CASSKGTSGRSSYEQYF
CDR3 DNA: TGTGCCAGCAGCAAAGGGACTAGCGGGAGAAGTTCCTACGAGCAGTACTTC

J gene: TRBJ2-7
V gene: TRBV7-9
clone size: once
D gene: TRBD1
CDR3 protein: CASSIGQGAYEQYF
CDR3 DNA: TGTGCCAGCAGCATCGGACAGGGGGCCTACGAGCAGTACTTC

J gene: TRBJ2-2
V gene: TRBV28
clone size: .
D gene: .
CDR3 protein: CASRVDIYTGELFF
CDR3 DNA: TGTGCCAGCAGAGTGGACATTTACACCGGGGAGCTGTTTTTT

J gene: TRBJ1-4
V gene: TRBV2
clone size: .
D gene: TRBD1
CDR3 protein: CASRDRGLGEKLFF
CDR3 DNA: TGTGCCAGCAGAGACAGGGGGCTAGGTGAAAAACTGTTTTTT

J gene: TRBJ2-5
V gene: TRBV4-1
clone size: .
D gene: .
CDR3 protein: CASSQEPRTISFGQETQYF
CDR3 DNA: TGCGCCAGCAGCCAAGAACCTCGGACTATTAGCTTCGGCCAAGAGACCCAGTACTTC

J gene: TRBJ1-2
V gene: TRBV2
clone size: .
D gene: .
CDR3 protein: CATLSIQGVYGYTF
CDR3 DNA: TGTGCCACCCTGAGTATACAGGGAGTCTATGGCTACACCTTC

J gene: TRBJ2-1
V gene: TRBV5-1
clone size: .
D gene: TRBD2
CDR3 protein: CASSLGIAGLGNEQFF
CDR3 DNA: TGCGCCAGCAGCCTGGGCATAGCGGGTCTAGGGAATGAGCAGTTCTTC

J gene: TRBJ2-7
V gene: TRBV5-4
clone size: .
D gene: .
CDR3 protein: CASSLDSTGPYEQYF
CDR3 DNA: TGTGCCAGCAGCTTAGATTCGACGGGACCCTACGAGCAGTACTTC

J gene: TRBJ1-1
V gene: TRBV2
clone size: once
D gene: .
CDR3 protein: CASSEWQVNTEAFF
CDR3 DNA: TGTGCCAGCAGTGAATGGCAGGTGAACACTGAAGCTTTCTTT

J gene: TRBJ2-3
V gene: TRBV28
clone size: .
D gene: .
CDR3 protein: CASSFRGPGTDTQYF
CDR3 DNA: TGTGCCAGCAGTTTCCGGGGGCCGGGTACAGATACGCAGTATTTT

J gene: TRBJ1-2
V gene: TRBV27
clone size: .
D gene: .
CDR3 protein: CASRRRGYGYTF
CDR3 DNA: TGTGCCAGCAGAAGACGGGGCTATGGCTACACCTTC

J gene: TRBJ1-6
V gene: TRBV28
clone size: .
D gene: .
CDR3 protein: CASSVGPPGSPLHF
CDR3 DNA: TGTGCCAGCAGCGTCGGGCCTCCTGGTTCACCCCTCCACTTT

J gene: TRBJ2-1
V gene: TRBV19
clone size: .
D gene: TRBD2
CDR3 protein: CASSGGLAGVNEQFF
CDR3 DNA: TGTGCCAGTAGTGGTGGACTAGCGGGAGTCAATGAGCAGTTCTTC

J gene: TRBJ2-7
V gene: TRBV27
clone size: .
D gene: TRBD1
CDR3 protein: CASGTGYDEQYF
CDR3 DNA: TGTGCCAGCGGGACAGGGTATGACGAGCAGTACTTC

J gene: TRBJ2-7
V gene: TRBV9
clone size: .
D gene: .
CDR3 protein: CASSVGSSGDYEQYF
CDR3 DNA: TGTGCCAGCAGCGTAGGGTCGAGCGGAGACTACGAGCAGTACTTC

J gene: TRBJ2-7
V gene: TRBV27
clone size: .
D gene: TRBD1
CDR3 protein: CASSLASGGSYEQYF
CDR3 DNA: TGTGCCAGCAGTTTAGCATCAGGGGGCTCCTACGAGCAGTACTTC

J gene: TRBJ2-7
V gene: TRBV11-2
clone size: .
D gene: .
CDR3 protein: CASSFIGGLGTYEQYF
CDR3 DNA: TGTGCCAGCAGCTTTATCGGGGGGCTGGGGACCTACGAGCAGTACTTC

J gene: TRBJ1-2
V gene: TRBV7-3
clone size: .
D gene: TRBD1
CDR3 protein: CASSEAGTDYGYTF
CDR3 DNA: TGTGCCAGCAGCGAAGCCGGGACAGACTATGGCTACACCTTC

J gene: TRBJ1-2
V gene: TRBV27
clone size: .
D gene: TRBD1
CDR3 protein: CASSGTGAGGYTF
CDR3 DNA: TGTGCCAGCAGCGGGACAGGGGCAGGGGGCTACACCTTC